The text below deals with one T cell receptor beta chain. The germline V gene has CDR1 SGDLS and CDR2 YYNGEE. The CDR3 spans 12 residues. V lost 4 bases, J lost 10 bases, and 6 bases stayed unmatched. One entry per CDR3 protein results from TCRdb running MiXCR on the RT-PCR reads. The data contain about 680,000 distinct CDR3 sequences, approximately 14% of them seen just once; the ten biggest clones take up 3.6%. The TCR was taken from a female donor in good health, serving as a healthy control. The chain employs TRBV9 and TRBJ1-1, with 8 positions matching TRBD1. The sequenced sample consisted of memory CD4+ T cells from blood. The CDR3 region is CASSSQDRAAFF. The CDR3 bases are TGTGCCAGCAGCTCCCAGGACAGGGCAGCTTTCTTT. The full variable domain, with the rest looked up from reference TRBV9 and TRBJ1-1, is DSGVTQTPKHLITATGQRVTLRCSPRSGDLSVYWYQQSLDQGLQFLIQYYNGEERAKGNILERFSAQQFPDLHSELNLSSLELGDSALYFCASSSQDRAAFFGQGTRLTVV.